Listed below are T cell receptor beta chains from one sample, sequenced in a study of cytotoxic CD8 clonotypes in ibrutinib-treated CLL. Here immunoSEQ multiplex PCR was the method, and the copy in TCRdb shows in-frame clones only, minus some. The sample carries 120,000 to 150,000 clones, 80% to 95% recorded once. This specimen was PBMCs, taken after 12 months of ibrutinib treatment. The origin of the receptors is a human donor with chronic lymphocytic leukemia. Both conserved end residues are trimmed from each CDR3.

V	CDR3
TRBV7-9	ASSQSPNAKNIQY
TRBV19	ASSITGANEQY
TRBV11-2	ASSPGGHYEQY
TRBV19	ASSIRVNEQF
TRBV28	ASSADRGASSYNEQF
TRBV7-8	ASSLSFVGRDTQY
TRBV4-1	ASSHEGRNTEAF
TRBV28	ASSAGGSVKETQY
TRBV5-6	ASSDGASGANSYEQY
TRBV28	ASSLFGETNEKLF
TRBV18	ASSLGQGDNQPQH
TRBV5-1	ASSLPLAGDYEQY
TRBV18	ASSPVGLAEGEQY
TRBV15	ATSRGQNSYEQY
TRBV5-4	ASSFMGNTGELF
TRBV7-8	ASTLTDREQPQH
TRBV10-3	AISDIGAMEQY
TRBV28	ASSPSLVVMADTQY
TRBV20-1	SARDESIQY
TRBV2	ASSERDRSKAF
TRBV30	AWSVLAEQY
TRBV5-5	ASSLAGSGGETQY
TRBV19	ASSSLRTGVQNIQY
TRBV28	ASSPASGRSGEQF
TRBV19	ASSMGLDEQF
TRBV19	ASSPQVANQPQH
TRBV7-3	ASSGSGNTEAF
TRBV19	ASRDRENQPQH
TRBV18	ASSPDRGLYEQY
TRBV7-6	ASSQRDRPTGEQY
TRBV19	ASSAPGRYEQY
TRBV19	ASSTRRISGNTIY
TRBV27	ASSATGTGMPGELF
TRBV7-8	ASTRIGGGEGETQY
TRBV28	ASSFQPTTGFGQF
TRBV7-2	ASSLDAGPWDEQY
TRBV4-3	ASSQEGQGNNEQF
TRBV27	ARSYQSQGVCYEQY
TRBV29-1	SVVSGSGYNEQF
TRBV19	ASRARAGDLNQPQH
TRBV10-3	AISMTGGATTDTQY
TRBV5-5	ASSLGLRPPGGELF
TRBV28	ASRLTASSYEQY
TRBV4-1	ASSHSTSGEQF
TRBV29-1	SVGQGNEQF
TRBV27	ASRGTSGRAHTQY
TRBV27	ASSLPGPISTDTQY
TRBV12-5	ASGSSGGQGGSVGYNEQF
TRBV7-2	ASSLGSGTNTEAF
TRBV30	ATHEGTGRTYGYT
TRBV7-3	ASSPTTGPGEVTQY
TRBV7-6	ASSLGAGNQPQH
TRBV5-5	ASSLTGLGEKLF
TRBV12-5	ASGFWIGGEDTEAF
TRBV7-3	ASSSWGTSESYNEQF
TRBV19	ASTNLGLGIYGYT
TRBV19	ASRRGGTDTQY
TRBV14	ASSQDFGPVAGVYEQY
TRBV29-1	SVGEGKSTEAF
TRBV20-1	SADFNEKLF